The 29 T cell receptor beta chains given below trace back to one sample, sequenced in a study of regulatory T cells in long-lasting Graves disease. Time point in this sample: newly diagnosed GD, antithyroid drugs for less than 3 months. PBMC-derived RNA was used for the TCR library. The TCR beta library used iRepertoire HTBI primers with Arm-PCR amplification of CDR3. MiXCR, run by TCRdb on the multiplex PCR reads, gives a single entry per CDR3 protein. The sample has 420,000 or so distinct CDR3 sequences, 15% to 20% seen once. This same sample was also part of a study on T cells in Graves' hyperthyroidism and ophthalmopathy.

Source: peripheral blood mononuclear cells (PBMCs), taken at new diagnosis, from a patient treated with antithyroid drugs. The origin of the receptors is a woman aged 18-29 years with Graves disease.

This clonotype appeared many times. The rearrangement links TRBV6-1 to TRBJ2-7; D is uncertain. Deletions cut 8 bases from V and 0 bases from J, with 8 bases between. Germline V lookup: CDR1 MNHNS, CDR2 SASEGT. This CDR3 region has 12 residues. CDR3 loop: CASALSSYEQYF. The CDR3 DNA reads as TGTGCCAGCGCGCTGAGCTCCTACGAGCAGTACTTC.

This clonotype was counted ten times or more. CDR3 in amino acids: CASGRDYSYEQYF. CDR3 nucleotide sequence: TGTGCCAGTGGGAGGGACTACTCCTACGAGCAGTACTTC. The J gene is TRBJ2-7, the V gene TRBV7-2, with 7 bases identical to TRBD2. This CDR3 has 13 amino acids. The ends lost 9 bases at V and 0 bases at J; junction bases unmatched: 5. The germline gives CDR1 SGHTA, CDR2 FQGNSA. Together with reference TRBV7-2 and TRBJ2-7, the CDR3 gives the full variable domain: GAGVSQSPSNKVTEKGKDVELRCDPISGHTALYWYRQSLGQGLEFLIYFQGNSAPDKSGLPSDRFSAERTGGSVSTLTIQRTQQEDSAVYLCASGRDYSYEQYFGPGTRLTVT.

This clonotype was seen only a few times. V is TRBV10-3 and J is TRBJ2-3; 10 bases map to TRBD1. Germline values: CDR1 ENHRY, CDR2 SYGVKD. Trimming removed 0 bases from V and 3 bases from J; junction bases left unmatched: 6. The CDR3 is 17 residues long. CDR3 bases: TGTGCCATCAGTGAGTCTAGGGGGACAGGGGTTACAGATACGCAGTATTTT. This gives the protein CAISESRGTGVTDTQYF.

This clonotype has a handful of counts. The V and J genes are TRBV12-3 or TRBV12-4 and TRBJ2-1; weak D call: TRBD1 (6 bases). This CDR3 is built from 15 residues. The V and J ends lost 2 bases and 8 bases respectively, with 16 bases between them. CDR3 protein: CASSLQDSVGDEQFF. CDR3 coding DNA: TGTGCCAGCAGTTTACAGGACAGTGTGGGCGATGAGCAGTTCTTC.

As to this clonotype: This may be a read error: a much more frequent sequence differs by one nucleotide. J is TRBJ2-1 and V is TRBV7-9; 10 positions agree with TRBD2. Germline values: CDR1 SEHNR, CDR2 FQNEAQ (reference sequence). The CDR3 sequence is 16 residues long. CDR3 sequence (DNA): TGTGCCAGCAGTGATCAACTAGCGGGACTTTACAATGAGCGGTTCTTC. Amino acids: CASSDQLAGLYNERFF.

This clonotype turned up a few times. J is TRBJ2-5 and V is TRBV5-4; 10 bases fit TRBD2. This CDR3 comprises 15 residues. Germline V gene lookup returns CDR1 SGHNT and CDR2 YYREEE (reference sequence). V shed 4 bases, J shed 1 base, and the junction held 4 bases outside the gene matches. CDR3 nucleotide sequence: TGTGCCAGCAGCCGGACTAGCGGAATCCAAGAGACCCAGTACTTC. Protein product: CASSRTSGIQETQYF.

The CDR3 loop is CASSGQRYYGYTF. In nucleotides, the CDR3 is TGTGCCAGCAGTGGACAGCGCTACTATGGCTACACCTTC. V is TRBV12-3 or TRBV12-4 and J is TRBJ1-2; possibly TRBD1 for D (6 bases). With 5 bases removed from V and 3 bases from J, the gap between germline ends came to 10 bases. The CDR3 has 13 amino acids.

This clonotype was seen many times. This chain joins TRBV7-3 and TRBJ2-7, with 9 positions matching TRBD1. Germline assignment: CDR1 SGHTA and CDR2 FQGTGA. This CDR3 has 14 amino acids. V shed 5 bases and J 5 bases; nucleotides not matched to a gene: 7. This CDR3 is CASSMGQGRNEQYF. For the CDR3, the DNA is TGTGCCAGCAGCATGGGACAGGGTAGAAACGAGCAGTACTTC.

Ten or more counts support this clonotype. The chain couples TRBV30 to TRBJ2-7, with a possible D match to TRBD1 (5 bases). V lost 4 bases and J lost 3, with 19 bases in between. Germline-derived CDR1 and CDR2 are GTSNPN and SVGIG (reference sequence). This CDR3 is 15 amino acids long. The CDR3 here is CAWNRPRTPNYEQYF. The DNA of the CDR3 is TGTGCCTGGAACCGGCCCCGGACACCGAACTACGAGCAGTACTTC.

This clonotype has at least ten counts. This sequence joins TRBV28 and TRBJ2-6; TRBD1 matches 8 bases. Germline V CDR1 and CDR2: MDHEN, SYDVKM. The CDR3 runs 15 residues. V gave up 4 bases and J gave up 2 bases; unmatched junction bases: 1. The chain's CDR3 is CASSSTGAGANVLTF. CDR3 coding DNA: TGTGCCAGCAGTTCGACAGGGGCTGGGGCCAACGTCCTGACTTTC.

In its sample, this clonotype was seen many times. The rearrangement uses TRBV7-3 and TRBJ2-3; D not resolved. The CDR3 length is 16 residues. V shed 5 bases and J shed 2 bases, with 17 bases lying between them. Germline V gene data show CDR1 as SGHTA and CDR2 as FQGTGA. CDR3 DNA: TGTGCCAGCAGCACGCCGGGCGTTCCTGCCACAGATACGCAGTATTTT. Its translation: CASSTPGVPATDTQYF.

In this sample, this clonotype turned up a few times. This chain uses TRBV18 with TRBJ2-3; 7 nucleotides line up with TRBD1. The V gene end was trimmed by 3 bases and the J gene end by 2 bases; junction bases not matched to a gene: 2. The CDR3 length is 14 residues. From germline, CDR1 is KGHSH and CDR2 LQKENI. Here the CDR3 DNA reads TGTGCCAGCTCACCCGACAGGGCCACAGATACGCAGTATTTT. Its translation is CASSPDRATDTQYF. The full variable domain, with the rest looked up from reference TRBV18 and TRBJ2-3, is NAGVMQNPRHLVRRRGQEARLRCSPMKGHSHVYWYRQLPEEGLKFMVYLQKENIIDESGMPKERFSAEFPKEGPSILRIQQVVRGDSAAYFCASSPDRATDTQYFGPGTRLTVL.

The CDR3 loop reads CAWALEVAVNSPLHF. The CDR3 DNA follows: TGTGCCTGGGCCCTCGAGGTGGCAGTGAATTCACCCCTCCACTTT. The chain carries TRBV30 and TRBJ1-6; D is undetermined. The V and J ends lost 5 bases and 7 bases respectively, with 18 bases between them. The CDR3 spans 15 residues. CDR1 is GTSNPN and CDR2 is SVGIG in the germline V gene (reference sequence).

This clonotype was seen many times. The rearrangement links TRBV6-1 to TRBJ2-6; maybe TRBD1 (6 bases). Germline CDR1 MNHNS, CDR2 SASEGT. V shed 6 bases and J shed 0 bases, with 12 bases lying between them. This CDR3 has 16 amino acids. CDR3 in amino acids: CASSASTGSGANVLTF. CDR3 in DNA: TGTGCCAGCAGCGCCTCGACAGGCTCTGGGGCCAACGTCCTGACTTTC.

This clonotype was seen at least ten times. DNA of the CDR3: TGTGCCAGCACCCATGGGGGGGTTGATACGCAGTATTTT. Its translation: CASTHGGVDTQYF. The chain is built from TRBV27 and TRBJ2-3; 7 bases match TRBD2. CDR3 length: 13 residues. Trimming cost V 7 bases and J 6 bases; bases outside gene matches: 7. Germline CDR1 reads MNHEY; CDR2 reads SMNVEV (reference sequence).

The CDR3 DNA is TGTGCCAGCAGCGTTGAGGGTCTCACCGGGGAGCTGTTTTTT. It encodes CASSVEGLTGELFF. The chain combines TRBV9 with TRBJ2-2; D possibly corresponds to TRBD2 (5 bases). The germline CDR1 and CDR2 sequences are SGDLS and YYNGEE. This CDR3 spans 14 amino acids. Trimming stripped 2 bases from V and 4 bases from J, with 9 bases between. The whole variable domain, filled in from reference TRBV9 and TRBJ2-2, reads DSGVTQTPKHLITATGQRVTLRCSPRSGDLSVYWYQQSLDQGLQFLIQYYNGEERAKGNILERFSAQQFPDLHSELNLSSLELGDSALYFCASSVEGLTGELFFGEGSRLTVL.

The sample holds a few counts of this clonotype. This sequence joins TRBV6-5 and TRBJ1-4, with D possibly matching TRBD1 (5 bases). V was pared by 2 bases and J by 4 bases, with 8 bases between. Looked up from germline, CDR1 is MNHEY and CDR2 is SVGAGI. There are 14 residues in the CDR3. CDR3 loop: CASSYLGDNEKLFF. The CDR3 bases are TGTGCCAGCAGTTACCTAGGGGATAATGAAAAACTGTTTTTT.

This clonotype occurred a few times. The chain has TRBV19 and TRBJ1-1, with 8 bases identical to TRBD1. CDR3 size: 13 residues. The trim removed 8 bases at V and 5 bases at J, leaving 7 bases unmatched. Germline V CDR1 and CDR2: LNHDA, SQIVND (reference sequence). CDR3 region: CASQRTGLTEAFF. The CDR3 DNA reads as TGTGCCAGTCAGAGGACAGGGTTAACTGAAGCTTTCTTT.

J is TRBJ2-1 and V is TRBV11-3; D remains unclear. The length of the CDR3 is 12 residues. CDR1 and CDR2 (germline): SGHNT, YENEEA. The V and J ends lost 3 bases and 10 bases respectively, with 10 bases between them. The CDR3 loop reads CASSFGSKEQFF. CDR3 in DNA: TGTGCCAGCAGCTTCGGGTCCAAGGAGCAGTTCTTC. Full variable domain (remainder filled in from reference TRBV11-3 and TRBJ2-1): EAGVVQSPRYKIIEKKQPVAFWCNPISGHNTLYWYLQNLGQGPELLIRYENEEAVDDSQLPKDRFSAERLKGVDSTLKIQPAELGDSAVYLCASSFGSKEQFFGPGTRLTVL.

This clonotype was observed at least ten times. The rearrangement uses TRBV20-1 and TRBJ2-7; 8 bases line up with TRBD1. V lost 6 bases to trimming and J lost 1 base; unmatched junction nucleotides: 11. The CDR3 totals 15 residues. Germline values: CDR1 DFQATT, CDR2 SNEGSKA (reference sequence). CDR3 region: CSAGPPRGQSYEQYF. The CDR3 coding sequence is TGCAGTGCAGGGCCCCCCAGGGGGCAATCCTACGAGCAGTACTTC.

The chain joins TRBV29-1 to TRBJ1-3; D gene uncertain. V dropped 5 bases and J dropped 4 bases, with 15 bases sitting between them. The germline V gene has CDR1 SQVTM and CDR2 ANQGSEA. This CDR3 has 14 residues. The DNA for the CDR3 is TGCAGCGTTTGGGCCAGGAACCTCGGAAACACCATATATTTT. It encodes CSVWARNLGNTIYF.

The chain couples TRBV12-5 to TRBJ1-3, with 7 bases fitting TRBD1. CDR3 length: 18 amino acids. Trimming cost V 5 bases and J 0 bases; bases outside gene matches: 13. Germline CDR1 LGHNT, CDR2 FRNRAP. The CDR3 is CASGVSRDSHTSGNTIYF. The CDR3 DNA reads as TGTGCTAGTGGTGTCTCCCGGGACAGCCATACCTCTGGAAACACCATATATTTT.

This clonotype has ten or more counts. The V and J genes are TRBV11-3 and TRBJ2-2; D not certain. Trimming shortened V by 1 base and J by 5 bases, and 11 bases separated the two germline ends. Looked up from germline, CDR1 is SGHNT and CDR2 is YENEEA. The CDR3 is made up of 15 amino acids. The CDR3 here is CASSLGATGTGELFF. DNA for the CDR3: TGTGCCAGCAGCTTAGGTGCTACCGGGACCGGGGAGCTGTTTTTT.

This clonotype came up many times. CDR3 protein: CASSGTTSNQPQHF. DNA for the CDR3: TGTGCCAGCAGTGGGACAACCTCCAATCAGCCCCAGCATTTT. The chain is built from TRBV2 and TRBJ1-5; tentatively, D is TRBD1 (5 bases). Trimming left V 4 bases short and J 3 bases short, with 10 bases between. This CDR3 is built from 14 residues. The germline V gene encodes CDR1 SNHLY and CDR2 FYNNEI.

The rearrangement links TRBV7-2 to TRBJ1-1, with D possibly matching TRBD1 (5 bases). This CDR3 has 14 residues. CDR1 and CDR2 from the germline V gene are SGHTA and FQGNSA. V lost 7 bases to trimming and J lost 0 bases, with 12 bases between them. DNA of the CDR3: TGTGCCAGCAACTGGGGGGGTATGAACACTGAAGCTTTCTTT. This codes for CASNWGGMNTEAFF.

J is TRBJ2-1 and V is TRBV20-1; no firm D call. The CDR3 is 14 amino acids. Germline CDR1 reads DFQATT; CDR2 reads SNEGSKA (reference sequence). Trimming stripped 5 bases from V and 0 bases from J, with 11 bases between. CDR3 nucleotide sequence: TGCAGTGCTCCTCGCTTGAGCTCCTACAATGAGCAGTTCTTC. Encoded protein: CSAPRLSSYNEQFF.

Many counts were recorded for this clonotype. The J gene is TRBJ2-1, the V gene TRBV7-3; the D gene is possibly TRBD2 (5 bases). Germline assignment: CDR1 SGHTA and CDR2 FQGTGA. Trimming left V 5 bases short and J 10 bases short, with 21 bases between. The CDR3 sequence is 15 residues long. The CDR3 sequence is CASSRKGTIGMEQFF. The CDR3, as DNA: TGTGCCAGCAGCCGCAAGGGAACTATCGGGATGGAGCAGTTCTTC.

The chain employs TRBV5-6 and TRBJ2-7, with 7 bases identical to TRBD1. V shed 3 bases, J shed 5 bases, and the junction held 11 bases outside the gene matches. Per the germline V gene, CDR1 is SGHDT and CDR2 is YYEEEE. The CDR3 contains 15 residues. CDR3 nucleotides: TGTGCCAGCAGCTCCTCCTACAGGGGTCTCCACGAGCAGTACTTC. As protein: CASSSSYRGLHEQYF.

Comments on this clonotype: Given a much more abundant clone one base away, this may be a read error. The chain is built from TRBV3-1 and TRBJ1-2, with D unresolved. The germline V gene has CDR1 LGHDT and CDR2 YNNKEL (reference sequence). The CDR3 is made up of 13 amino acids. Trimming pared 8 bases from V and 6 bases from J, leaving 16 bases between. This CDR3 reads CASASLRSDGYTF. The CDR3, as DNA: TGTGCCAGCGCCTCTCTCCGATCAGATGGCTACACCTTC.